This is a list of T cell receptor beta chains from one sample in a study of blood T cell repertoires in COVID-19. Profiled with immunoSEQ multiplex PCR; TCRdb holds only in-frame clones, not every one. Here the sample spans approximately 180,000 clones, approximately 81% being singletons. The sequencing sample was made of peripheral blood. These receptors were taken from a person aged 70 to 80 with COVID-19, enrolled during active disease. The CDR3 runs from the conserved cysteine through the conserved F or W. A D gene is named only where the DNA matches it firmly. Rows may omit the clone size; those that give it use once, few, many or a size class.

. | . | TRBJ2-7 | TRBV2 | TGTGCCAGCAGTGAACACAATAGCGCTAACTACGAGCAGTACTTC | CASSEHNSANYEQYF
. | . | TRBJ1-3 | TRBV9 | TGTGCCAGCAGCGTAGACATCGCATCTGGAAACACCATATATTTT | CASSVDIASGNTIYF
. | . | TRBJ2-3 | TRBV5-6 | TGTGCCAGCAGGTCCCCGTCTGGGGGCTCGTTTAAGTTTACAGATACGCAGTATTTT | CASRSPSGGSFKFTDTQYF
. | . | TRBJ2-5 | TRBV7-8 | TGTGCCAGCAGCTTTAGCAAGCGGGAGACCCAGTACTTC | CASSFSKRETQYF
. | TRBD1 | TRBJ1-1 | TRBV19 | TGTGCCACCCACCGTAGGCAGGGGGCACAGGCTTTCTTT | CATHRRQGAQAFF
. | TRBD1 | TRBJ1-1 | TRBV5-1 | TGCGCCAGCAGCGCGACCTTCGGGACAGACCAGAACACTGAAGCTTTCTTT | CASSATFGTDQNTEAFF
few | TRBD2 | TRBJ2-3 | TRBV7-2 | TGTGCCAGCAGCCCTAAACTAGCGGGGGTAAGCACAGATACGCAGTATTTT | CASSPKLAGVSTDTQYF
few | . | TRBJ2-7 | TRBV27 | TGTGCCAGTTCTGGACCAGGACAGATATTATACGAGCAGTACTTC | CASSGPGQILYEQYF
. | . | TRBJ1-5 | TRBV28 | TGTGCCAGCAGTTTAGGCGGGTCCCAGCCCCAGCATTTT | CASSLGGSQPQHF
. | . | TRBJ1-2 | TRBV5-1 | TGCGCCAGCAGCTTGGAGTCAGGCTCTTATGGCTACACCTTC | CASSLESGSYGYTF